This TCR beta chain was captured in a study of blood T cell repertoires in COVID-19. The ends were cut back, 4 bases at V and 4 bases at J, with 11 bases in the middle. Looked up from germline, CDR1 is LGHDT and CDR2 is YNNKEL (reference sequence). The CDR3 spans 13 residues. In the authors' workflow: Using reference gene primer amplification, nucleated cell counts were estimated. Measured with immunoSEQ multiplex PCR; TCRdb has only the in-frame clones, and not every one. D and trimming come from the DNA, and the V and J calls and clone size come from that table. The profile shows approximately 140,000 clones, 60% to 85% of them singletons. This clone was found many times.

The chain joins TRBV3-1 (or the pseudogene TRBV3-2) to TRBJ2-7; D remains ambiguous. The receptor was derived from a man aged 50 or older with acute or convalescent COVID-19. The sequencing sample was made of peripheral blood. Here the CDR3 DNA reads TGTGCCAGCAGCCGCAACTATGCTTACGAGCAGTACTTC. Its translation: CASSRNYAYEQYF.